Listed below are T cell receptor beta chains from one sample, sequenced in a study of beta chain features in type 1 diabetes. The data were produced by immunoSEQ multiplex PCR, yet TCRdb's version contains in-frame clones alone and is incomplete. The table includes roughly 450,000 clones, about an eighth detected once. Sequencing was done on a sample of naive CD4+ T cells from blood. All receptors derive from a woman younger than 35 in good health. CDR3s include the opening cysteine and the closing phenylalanine or tryptophan. The D gene is left open where the match is weak. Size is stated for part of the rows, as once, few or many counts, or as a class when the clone is expanded.

clone_size | d_call | j_call | v_call | cdr3_aa | cdr3_nt
once | . | TRBJ2-1 | TRBV5-1 | CASGWGLAASREQFF | TGCGCCAGCGGATGGGGGCTAGCGGCTTCGCGTGAGCAGTTCTTC
. | . | TRBJ2-5 | TRBV7-3 | CASSFFGSKETQYF | TGTGCCAGCAGCTTCTTCGGGAGTAAGGAGACCCAGTACTTC
few | TRBD1 | TRBJ1-2 | TRBV9 | CASTRGTAANYGYTF | TGTGCCAGCACCAGAGGGACAGCAGCTAACTATGGCTACACCTTC
few | . | TRBJ2-2 | TRBV5-1 | CASRRDPTGELFF | TGCGCCAGCCGACGGGACCCTACCGGGGAGCTGTTTTTT
. | . | TRBJ1-2 | TRBV25-1 | CASSEVANYGYTF | TGTGCCAGCAGTGAAGTGGCGAACTATGGCTACACCTTC
. | TRBD2 | TRBJ2-7 | TRBV7-2 | CASSLMIRAGGAYEQYF | TGTGCCAGCAGCCTAATGATTCGGGCGGGAGGTGCCTACGAGCAGTACTTC
. | . | TRBJ2-6 | TRBV7-9 | CASSLGAGANVLTF | TGTGCCAGCAGCTTAGGGGCTGGGGCCAACGTCCTGACTTTC
. | . | TRBJ2-6 | TRBV14 | CASSPGGGVVGANVLTF | TGTGCCAGCAGCCCCGGAGGAGGGGTTGTTGGGGCCAACGTCCTGACTTTC
. | TRBD1 | TRBJ1-2 | TRBV29-1 | CSAQDRGVYGYTF | TGCAGCGCTCAGGACAGGGGCGTCTATGGCTACACCTTC
few | . | TRBJ2-6 | TRBV19 | CASSWQGSGANVLTF | TGTGCCAGTAGTTGGCAGGGATCTGGGGCCAACGTCCTGACTTTC
few | . | TRBJ2-5 | TRBV15 | CATSRDRGEETQYF | TGTGCCACCAGCAGAGACAGGGGAGAAGAGACCCAGTACTTC
few | . | TRBJ2-1 | TRBV7-3 | CASSLPGNEQFF | TGTGCCAGCAGCTTACCTGGCAATGAGCAGTTCTTC
. | . | TRBJ2-1 | TRBV5-4 | CASSGDPRVEQFF | TGTGCCAGCAGCGGGGACCCAAGGGTTGAGCAGTTCTTC
few | . | TRBJ1-6 | TRBV2 | CASRSRGGSPLHF | TGTGCCAGCAGGAGCAGGGGTGGTTCACCCCTCCACTTT
. | . | TRBJ1-5 | TRBV7-8 | CASSLVHSNQPQHF | TGTGCCAGCAGCTTAGTGCATAGCAATCAGCCCCAGCATTTT
. | . | TRBJ1-1 | TRBV7-9 | CASSLVGGTTEAFF | TGTGCCAGCAGCTTAGTAGGGGGGACGACTGAAGCTTTCTTT
few | . | TRBJ2-5 | TRBV7-3 | CASSLDSGPTQYF | TGTGCCAGCAGTTTGGACAGTGGTCCGACCCAGTACTTC
. | . | TRBJ1-3 | TRBV18 | CASSEQASGNTIYF | TGTGCCAGCTCAGAGCAGGCCTCTGGAAACACCATATATTTT
. | TRBD1 | TRBJ2-7 | TRBV2 | CASSTGGEQYF | TGTGCCAGCAGCACAGGGGGCGAGCAGTACTTC
. | . | TRBJ1-5 | TRBV18 | CASSPASSNQPQHF | TGTGCCAGCTCACCAGCCAGTAGCAATCAGCCCCAGCATTTT
few | . | TRBJ1-2 | TRBV6-5 | CASSPRVTEGYTF | TGTGCCAGCAGTCCCAGGGTGACAGAAGGCTACACCTTC
few | TRBD2 | TRBJ2-5 | TRBV4-2 | CASSPSSGALETQYF | TGTGCCAGCAGCCCCTCGAGCGGGGCGTTGGAGACCCAGTACTTC